This T cell receptor beta chain emerged from a study of blood T cell repertoires in COVID-19. Produced via immunoSEQ multiplex PCR; TCRdb's table is partial and in-frame only. The sample includes 94,000 or so clones, 88% of them seen just once. V was clipped by 8 bases and J by 0 bases, with 12 bases between them. The CDR3 spans 14 residues. Looked up from germline, CDR1 is MNHEY and CDR2 is SVGAGI. The chain employs TRBV6-5 and TRBJ2-3, with D perhaps matching TRBD2 (6 bases). The TCR originated in an elderly woman with active COVID-19. The material sequenced was peripheral blood. The CDR3 here is CASSSSGSTDTQYF. In DNA, the CDR3 is TGTGCCAGCTCTTCAAGCGGGAGCACAGATACGCAGTATTTT.